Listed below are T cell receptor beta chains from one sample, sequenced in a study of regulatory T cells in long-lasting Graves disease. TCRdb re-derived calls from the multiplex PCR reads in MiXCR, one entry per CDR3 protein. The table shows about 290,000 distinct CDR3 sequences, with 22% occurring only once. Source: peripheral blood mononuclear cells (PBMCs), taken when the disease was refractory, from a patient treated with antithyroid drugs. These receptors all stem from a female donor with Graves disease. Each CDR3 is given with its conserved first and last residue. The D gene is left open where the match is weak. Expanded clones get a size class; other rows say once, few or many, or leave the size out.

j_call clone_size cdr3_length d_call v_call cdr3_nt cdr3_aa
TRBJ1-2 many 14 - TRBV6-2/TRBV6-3 TGTGCCAGCAGTTACGGGGCAGGGCTCTATGGCTACACCTTC CASSYGAGLYGYTF
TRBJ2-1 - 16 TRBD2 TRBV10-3 TGTGCCATCAGTGCAATCAGCGGGAGGGCGGGCTATGAGCAGTTCTTC CAISAISGRAGYEQFF
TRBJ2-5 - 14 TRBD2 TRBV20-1 TGCAGTGCCCCTTCGACTAGCGGGGAAGAGACCCAGTACTTC CSAPSTSGEETQYF
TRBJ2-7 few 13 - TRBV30 TGTGCCTGGAGTGAATTCGGGGCTGGCGAGCAGTACTTC CAWSEFGAGEQYF
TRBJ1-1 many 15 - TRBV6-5 TGTGCCAGCAGTTACGGGGGATACATGAACACTGAAGCTTTCTTT CASSYGGYMNTEAFF
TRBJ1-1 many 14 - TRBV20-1 TGCAGTGCTAACCCACCGTCAGTTGGTTTGTCGGCTTTCTTT CSANPPSVGLSAFF
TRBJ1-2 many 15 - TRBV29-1 TGCAGCGTTGAGGGGATCGACAGGACCAACTATGGCTACACCTTC CSVEGIDRTNYGYTF
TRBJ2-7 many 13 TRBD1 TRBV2 TGTGCCATCAGAAGCAGGGGGTTCTACGAGCAGTACTTC CAIRSRGFYEQYF
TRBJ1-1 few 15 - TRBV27 TGTGCCAGCAGTGCCGCTTCGAGGGTAAACACTGAAGCTTTCTTT CASSAASRVNTEAFF
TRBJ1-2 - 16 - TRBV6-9 TGTGCCAGCAGTTACCGGGACGGGCCAAAAGGGTATGGCTACGCCTTC CASSYRDGPKGYGYAF
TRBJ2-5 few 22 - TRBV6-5 TGTGCCAGCAGTTACTCGAGTCGGGGCTTTGGTTCGGCAGGTTTGAATCAAGAGACCCAGTACTTC CASSYSSRGFGSAGLNQETQYF
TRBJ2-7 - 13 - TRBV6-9 TGTGCCAGCAGTTACGCCCGTTTCTACGAGCAGTACTTC CASSYARFYEQYF
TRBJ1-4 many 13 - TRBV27 TGTGCCAGCAGTGACGAGGGCCAGGAAAAACTGTTTTTT CASSDEGQEKLFF
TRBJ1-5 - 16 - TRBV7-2 TGTGCCAGCAGCTCCACCACAGGCCTGAGCAATCAGCCCCAGCATTTT CASSSTTGLSNQPQHF
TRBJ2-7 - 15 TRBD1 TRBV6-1 TGTGCCAGCAGCCTAACCGGCGGACAGGGTTACGAGCAGTACTTC CASSLTGGQGYEQYF
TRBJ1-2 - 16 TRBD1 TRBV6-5 TGTGCCAGCAGTTCGGGGGGGACAGGGGTGAACTATGGCTACACCTTC CASSSGGTGVNYGYTF
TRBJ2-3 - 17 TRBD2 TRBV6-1 TGTGCCAGCACCGTCTCGCGGGAGGGCCGGAGCACAGATACGCAGTATTTT CASTVSREGRSTDTQYF
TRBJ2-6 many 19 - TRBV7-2 TGTGCCAGCAGCTTAGTTTCGGCAACCTCCAACTCTGGGGCCAACGTCCTGACTTTC CASSLVSATSNSGANVLTF
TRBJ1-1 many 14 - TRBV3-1 TGTGCCAGCAGCCCCGCCTACATGAACACTGAAGCTTTCTTT CASSPAYMNTEAFF
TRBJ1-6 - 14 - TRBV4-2 TGTGCCAGCAGTCGGACGGGGACTAATTCACCCCTCCACTTT CASSRTGTNSPLHF
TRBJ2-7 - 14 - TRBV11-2 TGTGCCAGCAGCTTACAGCGCCCCGATTACGAGCAGTACTTC CASSLQRPDYEQYF
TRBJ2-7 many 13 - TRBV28 TGTGCCAGCAGTTTATCCAGGACCTACGAGCAGTACTTC CASSLSRTYEQYF
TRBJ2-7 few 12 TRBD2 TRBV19 TGTGCCAGTAGTGCGGGAGCTTACGAGCAGTACTTC CASSAGAYEQYF
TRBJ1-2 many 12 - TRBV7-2 TGTGCCAGCAGCTTAGATTTAGGGGGCTACACCTTC CASSLDLGGYTF
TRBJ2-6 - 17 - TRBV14 TGTGCCAGCAGCCAAGTGTATATAGGGTCTGGGGCCAACGTCCTGACTTTC CASSQVYIGSGANVLTF
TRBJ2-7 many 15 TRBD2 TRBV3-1 TGTGCCAGCAGCCGAGAACTAGCGGGAGGCTACGAGCAGTACTTC CASSRELAGGYEQYF
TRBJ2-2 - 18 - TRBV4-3 TGCGCCAGCAGCCATGAACAGATCTTATTTCCGAACACCGGGGAGCTGTTTTTT CASSHEQILFPNTGELFF
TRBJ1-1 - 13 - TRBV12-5 TGTGCTAGTGGTTTGAATCACCCAGACGAAGCTTTCTTT CASGLNHPDEAFF
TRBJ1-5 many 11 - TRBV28 TGTGCCAGCAGTTTAAAAGGGGTCCAGCATTTT CASSLKGVQHF
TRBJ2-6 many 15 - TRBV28 TGTGCCAGCAGTCCTCGACAGAGTCAGGCCAACGTCCTGACTTTC CASSPRQSQANVLTF
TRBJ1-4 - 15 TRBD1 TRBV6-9 TGTGCCAGCAGTTATCGGGGACAGGGGACTGAAAAACTGTTTTTT CASSYRGQGTEKLFF
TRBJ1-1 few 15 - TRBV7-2 TGTGCCAGCTCCCCCGAGAGGGGCAGGAACACTGAAGCTTTCTTT CASSPERGRNTEAFF
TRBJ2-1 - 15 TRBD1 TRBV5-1 TGCGCCAGCAGCTTGGACAGGGGGGCATACAATGAGCAGTTCTTC CASSLDRGAYNEQFF
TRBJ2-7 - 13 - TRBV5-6 TGTGCCAGCAGCCTAGGGGCGGGGCGGGAGCAGTACTTC CASSLGAGREQYF
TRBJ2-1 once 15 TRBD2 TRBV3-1 TGTGCCAGCAGCCACCCCGGGCTAGCGGCTAGTGAGCAGTTCTTC CASSHPGLAASEQFF
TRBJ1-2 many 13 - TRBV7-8 TGTGCCAGCAGCTCGACGGTGAACTATGGCTACACCTTC CASSSTVNYGYTF
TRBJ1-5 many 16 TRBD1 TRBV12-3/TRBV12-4 TGTGCCAGCAGTTTAGGGACAGGGAATAGCAATCAGCCCCAGCATTTT CASSLGTGNSNQPQHF
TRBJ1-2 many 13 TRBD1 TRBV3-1 TGTGCCAGCAGCCAACAACAGGGGACTGGCTACACCTTC CASSQQQGTGYTF
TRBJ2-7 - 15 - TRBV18 TGTGCCAGCTCACCAAAGGTTGACACGGTCTACGAGCAGTACTTC CASSPKVDTVYEQYF
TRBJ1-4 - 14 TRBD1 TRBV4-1 TGCGCCAGCAGCCACCTCGAGACAGGGACAAAACTGTTTTTT CASSHLETGTKLFF
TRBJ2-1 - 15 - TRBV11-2 TGTGCCAGCAGCTTAGACGGCGGGTCTTGGAATGAGCAGTTCTTC CASSLDGGSWNEQFF
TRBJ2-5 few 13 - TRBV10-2 TGCGCCAGCAAGTCCAGGCTAGAAGAGACCCAGTACTTC CASKSRLEETQYF
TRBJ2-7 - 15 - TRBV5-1 TGCGCCAGCAGCATAACGACAGGAAGCTCCTACGAGCAGTACTTC CASSITTGSSYEQYF
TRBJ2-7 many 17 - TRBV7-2 TGTGCCAGCAGCTTAGAACTCGCTGAGGGGACAAGCTACGAGCAGTACTTC CASSLELAEGTSYEQYF
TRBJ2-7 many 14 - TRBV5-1 TGCGCCAGCAGCCCCAGCGGAGGCTCCTACGAGCAGTACTTC CASSPSGGSYEQYF
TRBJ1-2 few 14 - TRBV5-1 TGCGCCAGCAGCCCCGGCCCGGTGGACTATGGCTACACCTTC CASSPGPVDYGYTF
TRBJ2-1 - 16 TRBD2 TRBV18 TGTGCCAGCTCGTTCGGGACTAGCGGGGCATACAATGAGCAGTTCTTC CASSFGTSGAYNEQFF
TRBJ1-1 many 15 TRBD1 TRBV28 TGTGCCAGCAGTTTCTACAGGGGAGGGTGGACTGAAGCTTTCTTT CASSFYRGGWTEAFF
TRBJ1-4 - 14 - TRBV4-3 TGCGCCAGCAGCCAAGGATCCCCCTCGGAAAAACTGTTTTTT CASSQGSPSEKLFF
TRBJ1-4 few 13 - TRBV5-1 TGCGCCAGCGGGCAGCTTGGTAATGAAAAACTGTTTTTT CASGQLGNEKLFF
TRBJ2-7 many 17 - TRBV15 TGTGCCACCAGCTCAGCCCTGACTCAAACCCGACGCTACGAGCAGTACTTC CATSSALTQTRRYEQYF
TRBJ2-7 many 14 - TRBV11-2 TGTGCCTGCCGGTACTTACTAGGCGCCTACGAGCAGTACTTC CACRYLLGAYEQYF
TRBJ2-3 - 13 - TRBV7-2 TGTGCCAGCAGCTCCCTCTTTTCAGATACGCAGTATTTT CASSSLFSDTQYF
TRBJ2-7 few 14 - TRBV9 TGTGCCAGCAGCGTAGGAGGCGTTCCCTACGAGCAGTACTTC CASSVGGVPYEQYF
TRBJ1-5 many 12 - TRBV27 TGTGCCAGCAGGCAGGGAAATCAGCCCCAGCATTTT CASRQGNQPQHF
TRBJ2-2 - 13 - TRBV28 TGTGCCAGCAGGATCCCGTCCACCGGGGAGCTGTTTTTT CASRIPSTGELFF